A selection of T cell receptor beta chains follows, all from one sample in a study of CD8 T cells in ankylosing spondylitis. MiXCR was run by TCRdb on the 5' RACE reads, yielding one entry per CDR3 protein. The sample lists around 75,000 distinct CDR3 sequences, approximately 5.3% occurring once. The material sequenced was blood, either unsorted or a sorted T cell fraction (not recorded which). All receptors come from a male donor with ankylosing spondylitis or in good health (not recorded which). The CDR3 runs from the conserved cysteine through the conserved F or W. D genes are given only for firm matches. A row's size may be missing; if present it is once, few, many or a size class.

v_gene	d_gene	j_gene	len	abundance	CDR3nt	CDR3aa
TRBV6-2/TRBV6-3	TRBD2	TRBJ2-1	14	many	TGTGCCGCGCAGGGGACTAGCGGGGACAATGAGCAGTTCTTC	CAAQGTSGDNEQFF
TRBV28	NA	TRBJ2-2	15	many	TGTGCCAGCAACCCTGGGGGGCAGACCACCGGGGAGCTGTTTTTT	CASNPGGQTTGELFF
TRBV9	NA	TRBJ2-6	16	many	TGTGCCAGCAGCCAACGTGGGGGCTCTGGGGCCAACGTCCTGACTTTC	CASSQRGGSGANVLTF
TRBV10-1	TRBD1	TRBJ2-3	15	many	TGCGCCAGCAGTGGAGGGACAGGGCCGACAGATACGCAGTATTTT	CASSGGTGPTDTQYF
TRBV30	TRBD1	TRBJ2-2	15	NA	TGTGCCTGGAGTCTCCGGGACAGGGTGGCCGGGGAGCTGTTTTTT	CAWSLRDRVAGELFF
TRBV18	TRBD1	TRBJ1-1	16	many	TGTGCCAGCTCACGATTCACAGGGGGCGCGAACACTGAAGCTTTCTTT	CASSRFTGGANTEAFF
TRBV20-1	NA	TRBJ1-2	13	many	TGCAGTCCCCCCGGGACCAGGTCGGGAGGCTACACCTTC	CSPPGTRSGGYTF
TRBV20-1	NA	TRBJ1-6	13	many	TGCAGTGCTGTCGGGACTCCTAATTCACCCCTCCACTTT	CSAVGTPNSPLHF
TRBV5-1	TRBD1	TRBJ2-5	15	many	TGCGCCAGCAGCTTGGCTATGACAGGGGAAGAGACCCAGTACTTC	CASSLAMTGEETQYF
TRBV29-1	NA	TRBJ1-2	13	few	TGCAGCGTTGAACCAGGACCTAACTATGGCTACACCTTC	CSVEPGPNYGYTF
TRBV27	NA	TRBJ2-7	15	many	TGTGCCAGCAGTTATAAACCGACAGATTTCTACGAGCAGTACTTC	CASSYKPTDFYEQYF
TRBV19	NA	TRBJ2-5	15	NA	TGTGCCAGTAGTTTGGGACCGAGGCTGGGAGAGACCCAGTACTTC	CASSLGPRLGETQYF
TRBV5-1	NA	TRBJ2-2	15	many	TGCGCCAGCAGCTTGGCCGGGACTAACACCGGGGAGCTGTTTTTT	CASSLAGTNTGELFF
TRBV20-1	NA	TRBJ2-2	13	many	TGCAGTGCTCCCCCCCAGGACACCGGGGAGCTGTTTTTT	CSAPPQDTGELFF
TRBV5-1	NA	TRBJ2-5	13	many	TGCGCCAGCAGCGGCAGACTAGAAGGGACCCAGTACTTC	CASSGRLEGTQYF
TRBV5-1	TRBD1	TRBJ2-2	14	many	TGCGCCAGCAGCTTGGATTTCGGGTCAGGGGGGCTGTTTTTT	CASSLDFGSGGLFF
TRBV4-1	TRBD1	TRBJ2-3	17	many	TGCGCCAGCAGCCAAGATCGGACAGGGGAAGGCACAGATACGCAGTATTTT	CASSQDRTGEGTDTQYF
TRBV29-1	TRBD2	TRBJ2-5	14	many	TGCAGCGTCGGACTAGCGGGGGGTAGTGAGACCCAGTACTTC	CSVGLAGGSETQYF
TRBV7-3	TRBD2	TRBJ2-3	16	few	TGTGCCAGCAGCCCCTCGCTGGGCGGGGGGGCGGATACGCAGTATTTT	CASSPSLGGGADTQYF
TRBV11-2	NA	TRBJ2-1	15	many	TGTGCCAGCAGCTCAGTGCGGGGCGAACACAATGAGCAGTTCTTC	CASSSVRGEHNEQFF
TRBV7-2	TRBD2	TRBJ2-7	16	many	TGTGCCAGCAGCTCTCTCCGGGACTACTCACTCTACGAGCAGTACTTC	CASSSLRDYSLYEQYF
TRBV12-3/TRBV12-4	TRBD2	TRBJ2-3	14	many	TGTGCCAGTAGCGGGGGGGCTGGCACAGATACGCAGTATTTT	CASSGGAGTDTQYF
TRBV3-1	NA	TRBJ2-2	15	many	TGTGCCAGCAGCCAAGGGGGGGGGCCTACCGGGGAGCTGTTTTTT	CASSQGGGPTGELFF
TRBV14	NA	TRBJ2-3	14	few	TGTGCCAGCAGCCAATCCGAGGTGGGAGATACGCAGTATTTT	CASSQSEVGDTQYF
TRBV29-1	NA	TRBJ1-1	13	many	TGCAGCGCCCTGCCGACAGCCGGGACTGAAGCTTTCTTT	CSALPTAGTEAFF
TRBV7-2	TRBD1	TRBJ2-5	14	many	TGTGCCAGCAGCTTGGACAGGAATAGGGAGACCCAGTACTTC	CASSLDRNRETQYF
TRBV20-1	NA	TRBJ1-4	14	many	TGCAGTGCACATGGGGCCCCAACTAATGAAAAACTGTTTTTT	CSAHGAPTNEKLFF
TRBV29-1	NA	TRBJ1-2	13	many	TGCAGCGGGGGGGACACCCTTAACTATGGCTACACCTTC	CSGGDTLNYGYTF
TRBV5-5	NA	TRBJ2-7	13	many	TGTGCCAGCAGCTTGGATGGCCTCTACGAGCAGTACTTC	CASSLDGLYEQYF
TRBV7-3	TRBD1	TRBJ2-2	16	few	TGTGCCAGCAGCCCGGCGGGACAGGTGTATAGAGGGGAGCTGTTTTTT	CASSPAGQVYRGELFF
TRBV10-3	NA	TRBJ1-6	15	many	TGTGCCATCAGTCCGGTGGGGGACCCTAGTTCACCCCTCCACTTT	CAISPVGDPSSPLHF
TRBV10-3	TRBD1	TRBJ2-7	14	many	TGTGCCACGGGGACCTTACAGGGGATCCACGAGCAGTACTTC	CATGTLQGIHEQYF
TRBV5-8	TRBD1	TRBJ1-1	15	many	TGTGCCAGCAGCTTAAGGAGGTGGGACAGGGCTGAAGCTTTCTTT	CASSLRRWDRAEAFF
TRBV2	NA	TRBJ1-6	15	many	TGTGCCAGCAGTGTTGAGGGGGTGATTAATTCACCCCTCCACTTT	CASSVEGVINSPLHF
TRBV3-1	TRBD1	TRBJ2-2	18	many	TGTGCCAGCAGCCAAGGCCCCCCGACAGGGATGTATACCGGGGAGCTGTTTTTT	CASSQGPPTGMYTGELFF
TRBV4-1	TRBD2	TRBJ2-2	17	many	TGCGCCAGCAGCCCTAGCGGGGGGGCCTATAACACCGGGGAGCTGTTTTTT	CASSPSGGAYNTGELFF
TRBV20-1	TRBD2	TRBJ2-3	16	many	TGCAGTGCTAGCTCCCCGGGGGGGCCTGTCGGAGATACGCAGTATTTT	CSASSPGGPVGDTQYF
TRBV7-2	NA	TRBJ2-7	12	many	TGTGCCAGCAGCTTAGATGTAAACGAGCAGTACTTC	CASSLDVNEQYF
TRBV30	NA	TRBJ2-5	12	many	TGTGCCTGGAGTGTACACCGAGAGACCCAGTACTTC	CAWSVHRETQYF
TRBV6-6	TRBD2	TRBJ2-7	14	many	TGTGCCAGCAGTCTTACTAGCGGGGAGGGAAAGCAGTACTTC	CASSLTSGEGKQYF
TRBV2	NA	TRBJ1-6	11	many	TGTGCCAGCAGTGATGGGGGGGACCTCCACTTT	CASSDGGDLHF
TRBV9	NA	TRBJ2-3	16	many	TGTGCCAGCAGCGGAGGTCTTAGGGGTAGCACAGATACGCAGTATTTT	CASSGGLRGSTDTQYF
TRBV12-3/TRBV12-4	NA	TRBJ2-3	15	many	TGTGCCAGCAGTTTCAGCGGCCAAGGTGGAGATACGCAGTATTTT	CASSFSGQGGDTQYF
TRBV14	TRBD2	TRBJ2-5	15	NA	TGTGCCAGCAGCCAAGGTCGGACGGGAGGCAAGACCCAGTACTTC	CASSQGRTGGKTQYF
TRBV12-3/TRBV12-4	NA	TRBJ1-2	13	many	TGTGCCAGCAGTTTAGTTCCAGGGAATGGCTACACCTTC	CASSLVPGNGYTF
TRBV25-1	TRBD2	TRBJ2-3	16	many	TGTGCCAGCAGTGAGGGACTAGCGGGGGACACAGATACGCAGTATTTT	CASSEGLAGDTDTQYF
TRBV7-8	NA	TRBJ1-6	16	many	TGTGCCAGCAGCTCCCCCCAAACAGGTGGTAATTCACCCCTCCACTTT	CASSSPQTGGNSPLHF
TRBV7-2	NA	TRBJ2-7	13	many	TGTGCCAGCAGCTGGAGAGCGGTTTACGAGCAGTACTTC	CASSWRAVYEQYF
TRBV7-2	NA	TRBJ2-1	16	many	TGTGCCAGCAGCTTAGGACGGCCGAGCTCCTACAATGAGCAGTTCTTC	CASSLGRPSSYNEQFF
TRBV20-1	TRBD1	TRBJ2-1	16	many	TGCAGTGCTAGTTCGACAGGGGACCGCTCCTACAATGAGCAGTTCTTC	CSASSTGDRSYNEQFF
TRBV5-1	NA	TRBJ2-1	14	many	TGCGCCAGCAGCTTGGGGAGCGTAGCTGATGAGCAGTTCTTC	CASSLGSVADEQFF
TRBV28	NA	TRBJ2-6	17	many	TGTGCCAGCAGTTTATGGGACGTCAGCTCTGGGGCCAACGTCCTGACTTTC	CASSLWDVSSGANVLTF
TRBV7-9	TRBD1	TRBJ2-1	14	NA	TGTGCCAGCAGCTTTTCAGGGGGCGCACAAGAGCAGTTCTTC	CASSFSGGAQEQFF
TRBV21-1	NA	TRBJ1-5	15	many	TGTGCCAGCAGCTTTCAGGGAGTCGGCAATCAGCCCCAGCATTTT	CASSFQGVGNQPQHF
TRBV20-1	NA	TRBJ2-1	15	many	TGCAGTGCTAGAGGGGGTAGCGGAAGATACAATGAGCAGTTCTTC	CSARGGSGRYNEQFF
TRBV24-1	TRBD1	TRBJ1-2	16	many	TGTGCCACCAGTGATCACCCCGGGACAGGGATCTATGGCTACACCTTC	CATSDHPGTGIYGYTF
TRBV20-1	NA	TRBJ1-2	16	many	TGCAGTGCTAGTGGCTCAGGACAGTGGATCCACTATGGCTACACCTTC	CSASGSGQWIHYGYTF